The clone carrying this T cell receptor beta chain has more than one count but fewer than ten. Between the trimmed V and J ends, which lost 7 bases and 1 base, there was a span of 12 bases. Germline CDR1 is SGHAT and CDR2 is FQNNGV. The CDR3 is 14 residues long. These data come from a study of patients and donors after allogeneic stem cell transplantation. TCRdb analysed the RT-PCR reads with MiXCR anew, one entry per CDR3 protein. This sample has around 240,000 distinct CDR3 sequences; roughly 13% occur once, and the top ten carry roughly 11%. The receptor was derived from a human donor who was either an allogeneic HSCT recipient or a stem cell or donor lymphocyte infusion donor (not recorded which). It is not recorded whose cells these are; they may come from a transplant donor. The chain is built from TRBV11-2 and TRBJ2-3; tentative D call: TRBD2 (5 bases). The specimen was blood, either unsorted or a sorted T cell fraction (not recorded which). Here the CDR3 DNA reads TGTGCCAGCAAGAGGGAGATACGCACAGATACGCAGTATTTT. This encodes CASKREIRTDTQYF.